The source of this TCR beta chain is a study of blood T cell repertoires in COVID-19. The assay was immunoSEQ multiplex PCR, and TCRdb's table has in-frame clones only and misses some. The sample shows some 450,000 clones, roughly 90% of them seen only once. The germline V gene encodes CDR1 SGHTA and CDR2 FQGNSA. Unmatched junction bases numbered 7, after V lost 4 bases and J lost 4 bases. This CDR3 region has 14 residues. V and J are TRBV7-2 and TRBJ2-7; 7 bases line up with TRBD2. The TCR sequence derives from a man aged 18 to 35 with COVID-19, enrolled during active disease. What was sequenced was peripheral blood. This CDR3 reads CASSSSKLAYEQYF. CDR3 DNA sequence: TGTGCCAGCAGCTCCTCGAAACTAGCGTACGAGCAGTACTTC. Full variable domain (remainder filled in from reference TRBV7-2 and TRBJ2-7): GAGVSQSPSNKVTEKGKDVELRCDPISGHTALYWYRQSLGQGLEFLIYFQGNSAPDKSGLPSDRFSAERTGGSVSTLTIQRTQQEDSAVYLCASSSSKLAYEQYFGPGTRLTVT.